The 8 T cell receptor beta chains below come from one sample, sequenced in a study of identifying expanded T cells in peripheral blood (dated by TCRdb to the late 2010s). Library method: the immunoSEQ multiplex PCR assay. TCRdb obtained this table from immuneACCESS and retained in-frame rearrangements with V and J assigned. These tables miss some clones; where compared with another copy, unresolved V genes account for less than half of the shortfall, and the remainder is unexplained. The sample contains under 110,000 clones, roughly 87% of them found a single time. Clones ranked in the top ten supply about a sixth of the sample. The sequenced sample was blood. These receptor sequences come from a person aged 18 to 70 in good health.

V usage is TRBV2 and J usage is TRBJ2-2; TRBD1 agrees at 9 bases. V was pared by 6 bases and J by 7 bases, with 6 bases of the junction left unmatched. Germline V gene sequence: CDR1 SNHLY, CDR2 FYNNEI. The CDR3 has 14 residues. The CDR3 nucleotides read TGTGCCAGCAGATACAGGGGGCGTAACGGGGAGCTGTTTTTT. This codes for CASRYRGRNGELFF.

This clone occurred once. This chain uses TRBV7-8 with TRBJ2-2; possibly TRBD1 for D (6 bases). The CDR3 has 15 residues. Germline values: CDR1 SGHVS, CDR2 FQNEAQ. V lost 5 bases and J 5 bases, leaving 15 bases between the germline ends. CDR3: CASSPRQASTGELFF. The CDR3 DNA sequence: TGTGCCAGCAGCCCTCGACAGGCGAGTACCGGGGAGCTGTTTTTT. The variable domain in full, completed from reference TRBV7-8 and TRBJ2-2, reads GAGVSQSPRYKVAKRGQDVALRCDPISGHVSLFWYQQALGQGPEFLTYFQNEAQLDKSGLPSDRFFAERPEGSVSTLKIQRTQQEDSAVYLCASSPRQASTGELFFGEGSRLTVL.

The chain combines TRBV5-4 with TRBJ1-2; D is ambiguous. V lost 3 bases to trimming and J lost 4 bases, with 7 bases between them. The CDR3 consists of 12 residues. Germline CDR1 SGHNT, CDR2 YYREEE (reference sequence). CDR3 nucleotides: TGTGCCAGCAGCTCTGACCGCTATGGCTACACCTTC. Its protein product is CASSSDRYGYTF.

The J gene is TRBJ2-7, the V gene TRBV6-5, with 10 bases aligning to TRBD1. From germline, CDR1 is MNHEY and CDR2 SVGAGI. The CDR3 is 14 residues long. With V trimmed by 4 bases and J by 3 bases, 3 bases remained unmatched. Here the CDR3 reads CASSWTGGGYEQYF. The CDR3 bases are TGTGCCAGCAGTTGGACAGGGGGTGGCTACGAGCAGTACTTC.

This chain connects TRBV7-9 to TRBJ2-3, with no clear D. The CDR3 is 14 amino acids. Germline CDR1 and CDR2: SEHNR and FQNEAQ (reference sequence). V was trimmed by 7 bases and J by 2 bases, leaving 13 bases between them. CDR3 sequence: CASTSTATTDTQYF. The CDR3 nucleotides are TGTGCCAGCACATCCACAGCGACCACAGATACGCAGTATTTT.

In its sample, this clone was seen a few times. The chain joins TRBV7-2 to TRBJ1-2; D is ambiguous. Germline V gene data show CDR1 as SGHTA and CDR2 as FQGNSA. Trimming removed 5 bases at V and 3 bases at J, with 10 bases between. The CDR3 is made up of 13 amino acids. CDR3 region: CASSPGEDYGYTF. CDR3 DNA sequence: TGTGCCAGCAGCCCAGGTGAAGACTATGGCTACACCTTC.

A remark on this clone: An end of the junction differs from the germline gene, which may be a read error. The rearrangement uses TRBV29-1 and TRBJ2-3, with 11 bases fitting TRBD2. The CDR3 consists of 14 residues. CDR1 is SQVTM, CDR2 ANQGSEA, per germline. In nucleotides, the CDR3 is TGCAGCGTTGGTAGCGGGGGGGCGGCAGATACGCGGTATTTT. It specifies CSVGSGGAADTRYF.

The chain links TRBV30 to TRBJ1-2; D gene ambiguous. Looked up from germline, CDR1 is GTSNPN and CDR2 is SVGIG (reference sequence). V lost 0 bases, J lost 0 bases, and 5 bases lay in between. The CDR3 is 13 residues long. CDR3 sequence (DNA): TGTGCCTGGAGTGTATATGCTAACTATGGCTACACCTTC. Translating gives CAWSVYANYGYTF.